These T cell receptor beta chains were read from a single sample in a study of post-analysis software for immune sequencing data. MiXCR, applied by TCRdb to the PCR reads, yields one record per CDR3 protein. The sample shows approximately 440,000 distinct CDR3 sequences, approximately 45% of them seen only once. Sequenced material: blood. The source of these receptors is a girl aged 10 to 17 with multiple sclerosis. Both conserved end residues are part of each CDR3. The D gene is left open where the match is weak. For some rows the clone size is stated as once, few or many, or as a class when expanded; others skip it.

>.|.|TRBV7-2|TRBJ2-4
CASSLGGSEKNIQYF
TGTGCCAGCAGCTTAGGTGGTAGCGAGAAAAACATTCAGTACTTC
>.|.|TRBV20-1|TRBJ2-1
CSATKGGNEQFF
TGCAGTGCTACGAAGGGGGGAAATGAGCAGTTCTTC
>.|TRBD2|TRBV11-2|TRBJ2-5
CASSVRGGQETQYF
TGTGCCAGCAGCGTCCGGGGGGGTCAAGAGACCCAGTACTTC
>.|.|TRBV12-3/TRBV12-4|TRBJ1-5
CASSFGGRSHSNQPQHF
TGTGCCAGCAGTTTCGGTGGACGTAGTCATAGCAATCAGCCCCAGCATTTT
>.|TRBD1|TRBV20-1|TRBJ2-3
CSARQGVADTQYF
TGCAGTGCCCGACAGGGGGTAGCAGATACGCAGTATTTT
>many|.|TRBV29-1|TRBJ2-4
CSVIGRLAKNIQYF
TGCAGCGTTATAGGGCGCCTAGCCAAAAACATTCAGTACTTC
>.|TRBD1|TRBV12-3/TRBV12-4|TRBJ1-2
CASSSDRGRYGYTF
TGTGCCAGCAGTTCGGACAGGGGGCGTTATGGCTACACCTTC
>few|.|TRBV29-1|TRBJ2-1
CSADLNNEQFF
TGCAGCGCCGACCTTAATAATGAGCAGTTCTTC
>few|.|TRBV29-1|TRBJ2-7
CSVGGVLLYEQYF
TGCAGCGTTGGTGGGGTTTTGCTCTACGAGCAGTACTTC
>.|.|TRBV24-1|TRBJ2-7
CATSDLGASEQYF
TGTGCCACCAGTGATTTGGGGGCATCCGAGCAGTACTTC
>.|.|TRBV6-2/TRBV6-3|TRBJ1-2
CASSYVPLKHGYTF
TGTGCCAGCAGTTACGTGCCCCTCAAACATGGCTACACCTTC
>.|TRBD1|TRBV5-1|TRBJ2-3
CASSLGQGSDTQYF
TGCGCCAGCAGCTTGGGACAGGGATCAGATACGCAGTATTTT
>few|.|TRBV15|TRBJ2-7
CATSSSMTTGKASYEQYF
TGTGCCACCAGCAGCTCCATGACAACAGGGAAGGCCTCCTACGAGCAGTACTTC
>few|TRBD2|TRBV20-1|TRBJ2-3
CSAITPGLEDTQYF
TGCAGTGCTATAACTCCGGGACTAGAAGATACGCAGTATTTT
>few|.|TRBV28|TRBJ2-7
CASSFIGNSNYEQYF
TGTGCCAGCAGTTTTATCGGGAACAGCAACTACGAGCAGTACTTC
>few|.|TRBV28|TRBJ2-6
CASSFRSAGLLSGANVLTF
TGTGCCAGCAGTTTTCGGTCAGCAGGGCTCCTCTCTGGGGCCAACGTCCTGACTTTC
>.|.|TRBV20-1|TRBJ2-3
CSATRPNPTDTQYF
TGCAGTGCGACGCGGCCTAATCCCACAGATACGCAGTATTTT
>.|.|TRBV5-1|TRBJ2-5
CASTFRGVGETQYF
TGCGCCAGCACCTTCAGGGGTGTCGGAGAGACCCAGTACTTC
>.|.|TRBV7-9|TRBJ1-2
CASSPPDRPRGYTF
TGTGCCAGCAGCCCCCCTGACAGGCCTCGGGGCTACACCTTC
>.|TRBD2|TRBV7-9|TRBJ2-1
CASSLVGLAGARPYNEQFF
TGTGCCAGCAGCTTAGTGGGACTAGCGGGAGCACGTCCTTACAATGAGCAGTTCTTC
>.|.|TRBV4-1|TRBJ1-5
CASTPDRTSNQPQHF
TGCGCCAGCACCCCCGACCGAACTAGCAATCAGCCCCAGCATTTT
>.|.|TRBV14|TRBJ2-1
CASSQVPYNEQFF
TGTGCCAGCAGCCAAGTACCCTACAATGAGCAGTTCTTC
>.|.|TRBV18|TRBJ2-3
CASSLSTGTDTQYF
TGTGCCAGCTCACTTTCGACCGGTACGGATACGCAGTATTTT
>.|.|TRBV29-1|TRBJ2-2
CSVGGNGGELFF
TGCAGCGTTGGAGGGAACGGCGGGGAGCTGTTTTTT
>few|.|TRBV12-3/TRBV12-4|TRBJ2-6
CASSPAGTSGANVLTF
TGTGCCAGCAGTCCGGCCGGGACCTCTGGGGCCAACGTCCTGACTTTC
>once|.|TRBV27|TRBJ2-5
CASSLRGEGIETQYF
TGTGCCAGCAGTTTAAGGGGGGAGGGGATAGAGACCCAGTACTTC
>few|TRBD2|TRBV29-1|TRBJ2-7
CSVEVLAGYEQYF
TGCAGCGTTGAAGTGCTAGCGGGATACGAGCAGTACTTC
>few|.|TRBV28|TRBJ1-5
CASSFWNSNQPQHF
TGTGCCAGCAGTTTCTGGAATAGCAATCAGCCCCAGCATTTT
>.|TRBD1|TRBV11-2|TRBJ2-7
CASSPGQGTAYEQYF
TGTGCCAGCAGCCCCGGACAGGGTACAGCCTACGAGCAGTACTTC
>few|TRBD1|TRBV27|TRBJ2-3
CASWDRGSLTDTQYF
TGTGCCAGTTGGGACAGGGGTTCCCTCACAGATACGCAGTATTTT
>.|.|TRBV20-1|TRBJ1-5
CSAIVGRENQPQHF
TGCAGTGCTATTGTGGGACGGGAAAATCAGCCCCAGCATTTT
>.|.|TRBV27|TRBJ2-7
CASSLPRERYEQYF
TGTGCCAGCAGTTTGCCCCGCGAACGCTACGAGCAGTACTTC
>.|.|TRBV19|TRBJ1-1
CASRLSGGAGEAFF
TGTGCCAGTAGATTGTCGGGGGGCGCCGGCGAAGCTTTCTTT
>few|.|TRBV3-1|TRBJ1-1
CASSAGDGSEAFF
TGTGCCAGCAGCGCGGGGGACGGGAGTGAAGCTTTCTTT
>few|.|TRBV6-6|TRBJ2-3
CASRPPWTDSTDTQYF
TGTGCCAGCAGACCACCTTGGACAGATAGCACAGATACGCAGTATTTT
>few|.|TRBV29-1|TRBJ2-3
CSVDTASTDTQYF
TGCAGCGTTGATACAGCTAGCACAGATACGCAGTATTTT
>many|.|TRBV29-1|TRBJ1-1
CSVEGRMNTEAFF
TGCAGCGTTGAGGGCAGAATGAACACTGAAGCTTTCTTT